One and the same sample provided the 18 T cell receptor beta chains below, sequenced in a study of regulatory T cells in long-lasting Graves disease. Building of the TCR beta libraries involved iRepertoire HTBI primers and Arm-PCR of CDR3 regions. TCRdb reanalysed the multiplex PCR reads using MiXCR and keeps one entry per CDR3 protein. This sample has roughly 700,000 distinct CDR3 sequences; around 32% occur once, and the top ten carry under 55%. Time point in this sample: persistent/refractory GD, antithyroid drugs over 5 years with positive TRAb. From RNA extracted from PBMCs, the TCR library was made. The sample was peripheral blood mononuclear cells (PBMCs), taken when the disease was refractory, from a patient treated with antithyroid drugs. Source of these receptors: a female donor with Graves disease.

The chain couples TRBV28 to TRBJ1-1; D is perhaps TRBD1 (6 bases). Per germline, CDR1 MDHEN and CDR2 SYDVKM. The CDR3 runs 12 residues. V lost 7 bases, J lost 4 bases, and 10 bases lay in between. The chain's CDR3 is CASKGEFTEAFF. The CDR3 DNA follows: TGTGCCAGCAAGGGGGAATTCACTGAAGCTTTCTTT. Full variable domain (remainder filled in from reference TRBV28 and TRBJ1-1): DVKVTQSSRYLVKRTGEKVFLECVQDMDHENMFWYRQDPGLGLRLIYFSYDVKMKEKGDIPEGYSVSREKKERFSLILESASTNQTSMYLCASKGEFTEAFFGQGTRLTVV.

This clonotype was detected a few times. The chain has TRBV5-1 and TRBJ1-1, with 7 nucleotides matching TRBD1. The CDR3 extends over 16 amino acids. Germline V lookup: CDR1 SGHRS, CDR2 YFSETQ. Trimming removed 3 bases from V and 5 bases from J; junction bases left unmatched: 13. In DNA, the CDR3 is TGCGCCAGCAGCTCAACACAGGGGTTCGGTGGGACTGAAGCTTTCTTT. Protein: CASSSTQGFGGTEAFF.

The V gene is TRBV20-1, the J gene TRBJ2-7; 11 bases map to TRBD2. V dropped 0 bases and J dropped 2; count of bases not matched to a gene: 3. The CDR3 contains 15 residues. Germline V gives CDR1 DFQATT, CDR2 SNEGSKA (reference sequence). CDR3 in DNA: TGCAGTGCTAGAGATGGACTAGCGGGTACCTACGAGCAGTACTTC. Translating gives CSARDGLAGTYEQYF.

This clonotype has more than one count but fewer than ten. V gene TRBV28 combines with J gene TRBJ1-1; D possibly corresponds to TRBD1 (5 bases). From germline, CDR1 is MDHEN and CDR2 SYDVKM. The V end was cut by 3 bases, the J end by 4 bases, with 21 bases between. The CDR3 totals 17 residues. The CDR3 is CASSFHGDLGRATEAFF. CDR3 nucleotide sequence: TGTGCCAGCAGTTTCCATGGGGACCTGGGGAGAGCCACTGAAGCTTTCTTT. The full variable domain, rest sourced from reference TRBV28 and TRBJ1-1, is DVKVTQSSRYLVKRTGEKVFLECVQDMDHENMFWYRQDPGLGLRLIYFSYDVKMKEKGDIPEGYSVSREKKERFSLILESASTNQTSMYLCASSFHGDLGRATEAFFGQGTRLTVV.

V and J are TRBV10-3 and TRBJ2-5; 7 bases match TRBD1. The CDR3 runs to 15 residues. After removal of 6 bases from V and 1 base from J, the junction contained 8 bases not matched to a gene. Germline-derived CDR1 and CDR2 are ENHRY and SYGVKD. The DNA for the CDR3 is TGTGCCATCAGAACCGGGACAGATGCCCAAGAGACCCAGTACTTC. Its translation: CAIRTGTDAQETQYF.

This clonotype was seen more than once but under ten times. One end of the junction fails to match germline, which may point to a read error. CDR3 protein: CTSSQAGQGGYGYTF. The DNA of the CDR3 is TGTACCAGCAGCCAGGCGGGACAGGGCGGCTATGGCTACACCTTC. The chain couples TRBV7-9 to TRBJ1-2; 9 nucleotides match TRBD1. Per germline, CDR1 SEHNR and CDR2 FQNEAQ (reference sequence). The CDR3 has 15 residues.

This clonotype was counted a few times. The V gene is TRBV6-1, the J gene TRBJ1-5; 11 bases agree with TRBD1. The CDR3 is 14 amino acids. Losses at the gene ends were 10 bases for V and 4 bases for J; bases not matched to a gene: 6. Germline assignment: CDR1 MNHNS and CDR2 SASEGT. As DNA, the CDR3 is TGTGCCACTACCGGGACAGGGGGGAATCAGCCCCAGCATTTT. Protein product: CATTGTGGNQPQHF.

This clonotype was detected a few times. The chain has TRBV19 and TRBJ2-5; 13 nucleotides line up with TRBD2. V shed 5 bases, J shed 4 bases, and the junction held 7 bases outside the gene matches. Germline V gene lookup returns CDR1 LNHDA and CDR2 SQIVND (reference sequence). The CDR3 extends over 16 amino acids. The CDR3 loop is CASSVLAGGLRETQYF. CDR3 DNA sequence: TGTGCCAGTAGTGTACTAGCGGGAGGGCTCCGAGAGACCCAGTACTTC.

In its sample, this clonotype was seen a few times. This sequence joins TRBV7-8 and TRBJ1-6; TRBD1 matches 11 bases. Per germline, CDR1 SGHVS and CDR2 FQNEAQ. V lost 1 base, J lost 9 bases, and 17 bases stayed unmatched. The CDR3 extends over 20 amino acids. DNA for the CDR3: TGTGCCAGCAGCTTAGGGTTGAGGACAGGGGGCGCAAAATCGGGTTCACCCCTCCACTTT. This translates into CASSLGLRTGGAKSGSPLHF.

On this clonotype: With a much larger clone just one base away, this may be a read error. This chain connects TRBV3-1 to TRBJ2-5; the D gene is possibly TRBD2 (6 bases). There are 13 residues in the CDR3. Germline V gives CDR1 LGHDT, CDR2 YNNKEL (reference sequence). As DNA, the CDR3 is TGTGCCGGCAGCCGAAGAGGGAGGGAGACCCAGTACTTC. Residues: CAGSRRGRETQYF.

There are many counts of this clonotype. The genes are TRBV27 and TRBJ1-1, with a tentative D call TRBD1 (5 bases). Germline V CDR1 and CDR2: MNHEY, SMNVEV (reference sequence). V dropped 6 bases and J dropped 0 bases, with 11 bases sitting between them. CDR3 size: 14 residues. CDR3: CASRLTGLNTEAFF. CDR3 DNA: TGTGCCAGCAGGTTAACAGGACTGAACACTGAAGCTTTCTTT.

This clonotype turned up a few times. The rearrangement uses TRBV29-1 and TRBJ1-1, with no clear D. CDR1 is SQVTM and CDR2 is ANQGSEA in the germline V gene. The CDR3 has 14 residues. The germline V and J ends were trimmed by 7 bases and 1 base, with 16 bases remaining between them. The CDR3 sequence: CSAFSRVSNTEAFF. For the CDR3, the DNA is TGCAGCGCCTTTTCCCGAGTTTCGAACACTGAAGCTTTCTTT.

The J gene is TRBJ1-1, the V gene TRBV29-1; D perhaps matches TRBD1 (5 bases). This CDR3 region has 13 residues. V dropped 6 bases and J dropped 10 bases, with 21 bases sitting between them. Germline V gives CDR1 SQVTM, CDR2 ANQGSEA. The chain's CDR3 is CSVGRDTGGTAFF. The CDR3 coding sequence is TGCAGCGTGGGTCGGGATACGGGCGGGACAGCTTTCTTT.

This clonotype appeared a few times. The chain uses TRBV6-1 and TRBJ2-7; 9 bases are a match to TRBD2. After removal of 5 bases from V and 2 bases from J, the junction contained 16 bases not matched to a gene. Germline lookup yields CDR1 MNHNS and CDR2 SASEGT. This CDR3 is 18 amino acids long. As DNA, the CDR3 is TGTGCCAGCAGTCCCTACTCGCAGCTGACTAGCGGAACCTACGAGCAGTACTTC. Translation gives CASSPYSQLTSGTYEQYF.

CDR3 nucleotides: TGTGCCAGCAGTTACGGGCGGGGAGGGGAGACCCAGTACTTC. Its translation is CASSYGRGGETQYF. The chain recombines TRBV6-2 or TRBV6-3 with TRBJ2-5, with 7 bases aligning to TRBD2. The CDR3 has 14 amino acids. CDR1 and CDR2 (germline): MNHEY, SVGEGT. With 2 bases clipped from V and 5 bases from J, the junction kept 5 bases outside the gene matches.

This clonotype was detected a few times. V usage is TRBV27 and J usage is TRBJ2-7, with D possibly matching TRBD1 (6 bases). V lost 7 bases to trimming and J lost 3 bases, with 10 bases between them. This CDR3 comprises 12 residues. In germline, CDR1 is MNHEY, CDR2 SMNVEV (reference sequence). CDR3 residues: CASTGDYYEQYF. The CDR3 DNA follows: TGTGCCAGCACAGGGGATTACTACGAGCAGTACTTC.

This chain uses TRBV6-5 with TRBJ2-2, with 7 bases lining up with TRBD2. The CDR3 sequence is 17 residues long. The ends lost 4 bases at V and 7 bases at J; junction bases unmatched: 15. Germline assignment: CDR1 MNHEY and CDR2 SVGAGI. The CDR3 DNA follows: TGTGCCAGCAGTTCGCCTCGAGGGAGGGCCAAGGACGGGGAGCTGTTTTTT. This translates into CASSSPRGRAKDGELFF.

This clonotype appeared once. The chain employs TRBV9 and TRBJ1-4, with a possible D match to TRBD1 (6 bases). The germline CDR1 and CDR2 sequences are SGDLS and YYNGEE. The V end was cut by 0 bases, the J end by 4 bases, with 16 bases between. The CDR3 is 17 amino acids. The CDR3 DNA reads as TGTGCCAGCAGCGTAGACTTGGACGGGGGGCTTAATGAAAAACTGTTTTTT. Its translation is CASSVDLDGGLNEKLFF.